Listed below are T cell receptor beta chains from one sample, sequenced in a study of blood T cell repertoires in COVID-19. Repertoires were generated with immunoSEQ multiplex PCR, while TCRdb's copy carries only in-frame clones and drops some. The sample lists approximately 76,000 clones, 70% to 80% occurring once. The material sequenced was peripheral blood. The receptor source for this set is a woman aged 70 to 79 with acute or convalescent COVID-19. Both conserved end residues are part of each CDR3. A D gene is named only where the DNA matches it firmly. The size entry is marked missing in some rows and otherwise reads once, few, many or a size class.

V,size,J,D,DNA,CDR3
TRBV9,.,TRBJ2-3,TRBD2,TGTGCCAGCAGCGAGACTAGCGGCACAGATACGCAGTATTTT,CASSETSGTDTQYF
TRBV25-1,.,TRBJ2-2,.,TGTGCCAGCAGTGAATATATAAGGGAGAAGAACACCGGGGAGCTGTTTTTT,CASSEYIREKNTGELFF
TRBV5-1,.,TRBJ2-1,.,TGCGCCAGCAGCTTAACCGGACAGAGAAGCTCCTACAATGAGCAGTTCTTC,CASSLTGQRSSYNEQFF
TRBV27,.,TRBJ1-1,.,TGTGCCAGCAGTTTAGAACAGGGTGGGGAAGCTTTCTTT,CASSLEQGGEAFF
TRBV28,.,TRBJ2-7,TRBD2,TGTGCCAGCCAAACGGGGGGGTACCGGGACGAGCAGTACTTC,CASQTGGYRDEQYF
TRBV7-2,.,TRBJ1-1,TRBD1,TGTGCCAGCAGCATAAGCCCAGGGGGTGCCACTGAAGCTTTCTTT,CASSISPGGATEAFF
TRBV15,.,TRBJ1-1,.,TGTGCCACCAGCAGAGTCTTGACTGAAGCTTTCTTT,CATSRVLTEAFF
TRBV19,.,TRBJ2-1,TRBD2,TGTGCCAGTAGTATAGATCGACTAGCTGAGCAGTTCTTC,CASSIDRLAEQFF
TRBV5-6,few,TRBJ1-6,TRBD1,TGTGCCAGCAGCCCCGGGACAGGGAGGTTTGACTCACCCCTCCACTTT,CASSPGTGRFDSPLHF
TRBV12-3/TRBV12-4,.,TRBJ2-1,.,TGTGCCAGCAGCCCGGACAGCCACAATGAGCAGTTCTTC,CASSPDSHNEQFF
TRBV29-1,.,TRBJ1-2,.,TGCAGCGCCCATGATGGCTACACCTTC,CSAHDGYTF
TRBV3-1/TRBV3-2,.,TRBJ2-3,.,TGTGCCAGCAACTTAGAAGGGGAAACTGGAGATACGCAGTATTTT,CASNLEGETGDTQYF
TRBV19,.,TRBJ2-1,TRBD2,TGTGCCAGTCGTAGCGGGAGGAGCTCCTACAATGAGCAGTTCTTC,CASRSGRSSYNEQFF
TRBV27,.,TRBJ1-2,.,TGTGCCAGCAGGTCAGACAGGCCATTAGCTAACTATGGCTACACCTTC,CASRSDRPLANYGYTF
TRBV11-2,few,TRBJ2-1,TRBD2,TGTGCCAGCAGTAGGACTAGGAATGAGCAGTTCTTC,CASSRTRNEQFF
TRBV5-8,.,TRBJ2-7,.,TGTGCCAGCAGCTTGCTGGCGGGACCCTCCTACGAGCAGTACTTC,CASSLLAGPSYEQYF
TRBV4-3,.,TRBJ2-3,TRBD2,TGCGCCAGCAGCACCGGCGGGAGCGGCACAGATACGCAGTATTTT,CASSTGGSGTDTQYF
TRBV10-3,.,TRBJ1-2,.,TGTGCCATCAGTCCAGATACCTATGGCTACACCTTC,CAISPDTYGYTF
TRBV3-1/TRBV3-2,.,TRBJ2-7,.,TGTGCCAGCAGCCAAGCCAGAGGAAGCCGGTACGAGCAGTACTTC,CASSQARGSRYEQYF
TRBV4-3,.,TRBJ2-5,.,TGCGCCAGCAGCCAAGAACAGGGTAAAGAGACCCAGTACTTC,CASSQEQGKETQYF
TRBV6-2/TRBV6-3,.,TRBJ2-7,TRBD2,TGTGCCAGCAGCTCGACTAGCTCCGAGCAGTACTTC,CASSSTSSEQYF
TRBV19,.,TRBJ2-7,.,TGTGCCAGTAGTCTACAGGGTAATCTCCGGTACGAGCAGTACTTC,CASSLQGNLRYEQYF
TRBV7-2,.,TRBJ2-7,TRBD2,TGTGCCAGCAGCCCCATGGGGGTAGCGGGAGGAAACGAGCAGTACTTC,CASSPMGVAGGNEQYF
TRBV7-9,.,TRBJ1-3,.,TGTGCCAGCAGCCCCTTAGCAAGGATCTCTGGAAACACCATATATTTT,CASSPLARISGNTIYF
TRBV19,.,TRBJ2-4,.,TGTGCCAGTAGTACAGAGATGGCAGAAAACATTCAGTACTTC,CASSTEMAENIQYF
TRBV7-2,.,TRBJ1-3,.,TGTGCCAGCAGCTTATCTACTGGAAACACCATATATTTT,CASSLSTGNTIYF